This entry is about one T cell receptor beta chain. The antigen remains unidentified. The CDR3 length is 14 residues. J lost 2 bases, V lost 11 bases, and 9 bases had no gene match. The germline V gene encodes CDR1 ENHRY and CDR2 SYGVKD. The sample is drawn from a study of Ad26.COV2.S vaccination and SARS-CoV-2 variants. Whole-study context: Donor joined the COV1001 Ad26.COV2.S trial arm.

Sequencing used immunoSEQ multiplex PCR; TCRdb keeps in-frame clones, though not all of them. The table records about 680,000 clones, about 90% of them present only once. General observations from the study: Spike-specific TCR breadth was greater after Ad26.COV2.S than placebo.

The treatment is: around 19 received Ad26.COV2.S at low or high dose, single or two shots; about 5 received placebo; per-sample allocation not given. Sample collection was performed on day 63 after the first vaccine or placebo injection. An Ad26 vector was used to express Wuhan-strain SARS-CoV-2 spike as the vaccine. The TCR comes from a person between 18 and 59 years old who received the Ad26.COV2.S COVID-19 vaccine or a placebo. The V call is TRBV10-3, the J call TRBJ2-7; 10 bases match TRBD1. Source: peripheral blood, taken in a trial of Ad26.COV2.S vaccine versus placebo. This chain's CDR3 is CAVRPGQGTYEQYF. The CDR3 DNA reads TGTGCCGTTCGTCCGGGACAGGGGACCTACGAGCAGTACTTC.